This passage covers 31 T cell receptor beta chains from one sample sequenced in a study of metastatic and nonmetastatic thyroid tumors. TCRdb re-called the PCR reads through MiXCR. Of tens of thousands of clones in the sample, roughly 17% were seen once. No treatment had been given to any patient before thyroid surgery. Sequenced: blood. The origin of the receptors is a female donor with papillary thyroid cancer or a benign thyroid nodule (not recorded which). Some clones in this sample may be carry-over from other donors' samples.

The rearrangement joins TRBV12-3 or TRBV12-4 to TRBJ1-2; possibly TRBD1 for D (5 bases). The CDR3 extends over 14 amino acids. Trimming cost V 6 bases and J 2 bases, with 13 bases left between them. CDR3 in DNA: TGTGCCAGCAGAATGGGACGAAACAACTATGGCTACACCTTC. It is translated as CASRMGRNNYGYTF.

This chain connects TRBV20-1 to TRBJ2-1; a possible D gene is TRBD1 (5 bases). The germline V gene has CDR1 DFQATT and CDR2 SNEGSKA (reference sequence). Trimming stripped 0 bases from V and 8 bases from J, with 17 bases between. This CDR3 is built from 15 residues. The CDR3 DNA reads TGCAGTGCTAGAGATATCATGGGGCCTATGGATGAGCAGTTCTTC. It specifies CSARDIMGPMDEQFF.

As to this clone: The junction differs from germline at one of its ends, possibly a read error. The CDR3 region is CASSGDSIHEQFF. The DNA of the CDR3 is TGCGCCAGCAGCGGGGACAGCATTCATGAGCAGTTCTTC. This rearrangement joins TRBV11-2 to TRBJ2-1; D could derive from TRBD1 or TRBD2 (7 bases each). The CDR3 consists of 13 residues. Germline values: CDR1 SGHAT, CDR2 FQNNGV. The variable domain in full, with the rest retrieved from reference TRBV11-2 and TRBJ2-1, is EAGVAQSPRYKIIEKRQSVAFWCNPISGHATLYWYQQILGQGPKLLIQFQNNGVVDDSQLPKDRFSAERLKGVDSTLKIQPAKLEDSAVYLCASSGDSIHEQFFGPGTRLTVL.

This clone was observed at least ten times. The V and J genes are TRBV3-1 and TRBJ1-5; D is perhaps TRBD1 (5 bases). Trimming took 4 bases from V and 3 from J, leaving 13 bases between them. Germline V lookup: CDR1 LGHDT, CDR2 YNNKEL (reference sequence). The CDR3 covers 15 residues. The CDR3 DNA follows: TGTGCCAGCAGCCTTCGACAGCAAAACAATCAGCCCCAGCATTTT. Protein sequence: CASSLRQQNNQPQHF.

On this clone itself: The CDR3 does not end in the conserved phenylalanine or tryptophan, so this is likely a read error. This chain connects TRBV28 to TRBJ2-5; D uncertain. This CDR3 comprises 13 residues. V was trimmed by 5 bases and J by 4 bases, leaving 11 bases between them. The germline CDR1 and CDR2 sequences are MDHEN and SYDVKM. The CDR3 reads CASSGLSLETQYL. CDR3 sequence (DNA): TGTGCCAGCAGTGGGCTATCTTTAGAGACCCAGTACCTC.

The chain recombines TRBV6-1 with TRBJ2-7; 8 bases are a match to TRBD1. The J segment lost 3 bases and the V segment lost 8 bases, leaving 6 bases of the junction unmatched. Germline assignment: CDR1 MNHNS and CDR2 SASEGT. This CDR3 contains 13 residues. The CDR3 region has the DNA TGTGCCAGCCGCGAGACAGGGGACTACGAGCAGTACTTC. Encoded protein: CASRETGDYEQYF.

The chain couples TRBV3-1 to TRBJ2-1, with D perhaps matching TRBD1 or TRBD2 (6 bases each). The CDR3 covers 16 residues. Between the trimmed V and J ends, which lost 4 bases and 8 bases, there was a span of 21 bases. The germline CDR1 and CDR2 sequences are LGHDT and YNNKEL (reference sequence). The CDR3 reads CASSPELGGGFYEQFF. DNA for the CDR3: TGTGCCAGCAGCCCTGAGCTAGGGGGAGGTTTTTATGAGCAGTTCTTC.

The sample holds many counts of this clone. The chain couples TRBV12-3 or TRBV12-4 to TRBJ1-5; 11 bases match TRBD1. Trimming cost V 3 bases and J 9 bases; bases outside gene matches: 4. This CDR3 region has 14 residues. This CDR3 is CASSFRTGGSPQHF. The DNA for the CDR3 is TGTGCCAGCAGTTTCCGGACAGGGGGCTCGCCCCAGCATTTT.

This clone occurred many times. V is TRBV24-1 and J is TRBJ2-5; the match to TRBD1 covers 8 bases. Germline CDR1 is KGHDR and CDR2 is SFDVKD. The CDR3 extends over 14 amino acids. V was pared by 7 bases and J by 2 bases, with 5 bases of the junction left unmatched. In nucleotides, the CDR3 is TGTGCCACCAGATCAGGGGGCGGGCAAGAGACCCAGTACTTC. This gives the protein CATRSGGGQETQYF.

Many counts were recorded for this clone. This chain uses TRBV20-1 with TRBJ1-1; no firm D call. The CDR3 totals 12 residues. CDR1 is DFQATT and CDR2 is SNEGSKA in the germline V gene (reference sequence). With 4 bases removed from V and 0 bases from J, the gap between germline ends came to 6 bases. CDR3 sequence reads: CSAMPMNTEAFF. CDR3 DNA sequence: TGCAGTGCTATGCCAATGAACACTGAAGCTTTCTTT.

About this clone: An end of the junction differs from the germline gene, which may be a read error. This sequence joins TRBV12-3 or TRBV12-4 and TRBJ1-2, with 7 nucleotides matching TRBD1. CDR3 length: 14 amino acids. CDR3: CASRPKGGQYGYAF. The DNA of the CDR3 is TGTGCCAGCAGACCAAAAGGGGGCCAGTATGGCTACGCCTTC.

This clone was seen ten or more times. Given a much more abundant clone one base away, this may be a read error. This sample includes further DNA sequences coding for the same CDR3. The chain is built from TRBV6-2 or TRBV6-3 and TRBJ2-7; no clear D gene. The ends were cut back, 5 bases at V and 9 bases at J, with 11 bases in the middle. CDR1 and CDR2 (germline): MNHEY, SVGEGT. This CDR3 comprises 11 residues. The DNA of the CDR3 is TGTGCCAGCAGTACCCTCCGGACGCAGTACTTC. It specifies CASSTLRTQYF.

On this clone itself: The sample has other DNA sequences that encode this CDR3 too. The chain couples TRBV4-2 to TRBJ2-5, with D possibly being TRBD1 or TRBD2 (5 bases each). This CDR3 has 15 amino acids. Per germline, CDR1 LGHNA and CDR2 YNFKEQ. V was cut by 0 bases and J by 1 base, with 9 bases left in between. In DNA, the CDR3 is TGTGCCAGCAGCCAAGATGGGGGTGTCCAAGAGACCCAGTACTTC. Its translation is CASSQDGGVQETQYF.

This clone came up many times. The V and J genes are TRBV4-1 and TRBJ2-7; 9 positions match TRBD1. The germline gives CDR1 MGHRA, CDR2 YSYEKL. The CDR3 is 15 amino acids. The trim removed 0 bases at V and 3 bases at J, leaving 3 bases unmatched. This CDR3 is CASSQERTGDYEQYF. The CDR3 DNA follows: TGCGCCAGCAGCCAAGAACGGACAGGGGACTACGAGCAGTACTTC.

There are many counts of this clone. CDR3: CASSLGFNRVPDTQYF. DNA for the CDR3: TGTGCCAGCAGCTTAGGGTTCAACAGGGTCCCAGATACGCAGTATTTT. The chain joins TRBV7-3 to TRBJ2-3; possible D gene TRBD1, 6 bases. This CDR3 is built from 16 residues. Germline assignment: CDR1 SGHTA and CDR2 FQGTGA. Trimming left V 2 bases short and J 4 bases short, with 16 bases between.

This clone was counted many times. V gene TRBV5-1 combines with J gene TRBJ2-3, with 7 bases lining up with TRBD1. The CDR3 loop spans 14 amino acids. CDR1 is SGHRS, CDR2 YFSETQ, per germline. The V and J ends lost 0 bases and 4 bases, in that order; junction bases with no gene match: 2. This CDR3 reads CASSLDRGPDTQYF. The DNA of the CDR3 is TGCGCCAGCAGCTTGGACAGGGGCCCAGATACGCAGTATTTT.

This clone was seen many times. This rearrangement joins TRBV7-3 to TRBJ2-1, with 11 nucleotides matching TRBD2. From germline, CDR1 is SGHTA and CDR2 FQGTGA. There are 15 residues in the CDR3. V dropped 5 bases and J dropped 5; count of bases not matched to a gene: 5. CDR3 DNA: TGTGCCAGCAGCCTGGGACTAGCGGTACACAATGAGCAGTTCTTC. It specifies CASSLGLAVHNEQFF.

The chain couples TRBV11-2 to TRBJ2-3, with 12 bases lining up with TRBD2. The CDR3 spans 16 residues. CDR1 SGHAT and CDR2 FQNNGV come from the germline V gene. With V trimmed by 3 bases and J by 0 bases, 1 base remained unmatched. The CDR3 reads CASSLGTSGSTDTQYF. CDR3 DNA: TGTGCCAGCAGCTTGGGGACTAGCGGGAGCACAGATACGCAGTATTTT.

This clone was seen more than once but under ten times. An end of the junction does not agree with germline; a read error may underlie this. The CDR3 region is CASSVSQDSEYGYTF. The CDR3, as DNA: TGTGCCAGCAGTGTCTCCCAGGACAGCGAGTATGGCTATACCTTC. The chain uses TRBV6-1 and TRBJ1-2, with a tentative D call TRBD1 (6 bases). CDR1 is MNHNS and CDR2 is SASEGT in the germline V gene. The CDR3 consists of 15 residues.

This clone was counted a few times. This clone may be a read error of a much larger clone one base away. The CDR3 ends on some other residue instead of the conserved phenylalanine or tryptophan, so this is likely a read error. The rearrangement links TRBV27 to TRBJ1-1; perhaps TRBD1 as D (6 bases). This CDR3 has 15 amino acids. Germline V gene data show CDR1 as MNHEY and CDR2 as SMNVEV (reference sequence). V lost 2 bases to trimming and J lost 6 bases, with 16 bases between them. The CDR3 loop reads CASSLLAGVGAEAFL. CDR3 bases: TGTGCCAGCAGTTTACTGGCAGGGGTCGGCGCTGAAGCTTTCCTT.

Concerning this clone itself: Relative to the germline gene, one junction end is altered; a read error may explain this. In DNA form, the CDR3 reads TGCAGTGCCCAACGCTGGGCTAAAAGCGCAGATACGCGGTATTTT. This encodes CSAQRWAKSADTRYF. The gene calls are TRBV20-1 and TRBJ2-3; D gene uncertain. Germline CDR1 DFQATT, CDR2 SNEGSKA (reference sequence). The CDR3 totals 15 residues.

Relative to its sample, this clone is large. As DNA, the CDR3 is TGTGCCAGCAGCCCAGACCCAAGACAGGGCCACCGGGACGAGCAGTACTTC. It codes for CASSPDPRQGHRDEQYF. V is TRBV9 and J is TRBJ2-7; 7 bases agree with TRBD1. Trimming at V came to 4 bases and at J to 5 bases, leaving 18 bases not matched to a gene. This CDR3 has 17 amino acids. In germline, CDR1 is SGDLS, CDR2 YYNGEE.

This clone appeared many times. This chain connects TRBV28 to TRBJ2-7, with 11 positions matching TRBD1. V shed 2 bases and J 6 bases; nucleotides not matched to a gene: 9. Germline V CDR1 and CDR2: MDHEN, SYDVKM. This CDR3 contains 16 residues. The CDR3 DNA follows: TGTGCCAGCAGTTTACCTCGGACAGGGGGCTTCTCCGAGCAGTACTTC. Its translation: CASSLPRTGGFSEQYF. Using reference TRBV28 and TRBJ2-7 for the parts outside the CDR3, the full variable domain is DVKVTQSSRYLVKRTGEKVFLECVQDMDHENMFWYRQDPGLGLRLIYFSYDVKMKEKGDIPEGYSVSREKKERFSLILESASTNQTSMYLCASSLPRTGGFSEQYFGPGTRLTVT.

The chain combines TRBV6-1 with TRBJ1-5; no clear D. Germline lookup yields CDR1 MNHNS and CDR2 SASEGT. This CDR3 spans 14 amino acids. Deletions cut 6 bases from V and 4 bases from J, with 13 bases between. The CDR3 DNA sequence: TGTGCCAGCAGCCGGTACGGCGAGAATCAGCCCCAGCATTTT. Translating it yields CASSRYGENQPQHF.

This clone was found many times. The chain joins TRBV28 to TRBJ1-2, with D tentatively TRBD1 (5 bases). CDR1 and CDR2 (germline): MDHEN, SYDVKM. Trimming removed 7 bases at V and 1 base at J, with 22 bases between. CDR3 length: 17 residues. In DNA, the CDR3 is TGTGCCAGCACTTTGTTCCCTGGTCGGGGGGTTAACTATGGCTACACCTTC. It specifies CASTLFPGRGVNYGYTF.

This clone was picked up many times. The genes are TRBV4-1 and TRBJ2-1, with TRBD1 matching 7 bases. The CDR3 consists of 15 residues. CDR1 is MGHRA, CDR2 YSYEKL, per germline. J lost 1 base, V lost 4 bases, and 4 bases had no gene match. Here the CDR3 DNA reads TGCGCCAGCAGCCCGGGACAGATTTCCTACAATGAGCAGTTCTTC. Residues: CASSPGQISYNEQFF.

Only a few counts were recorded for this clone. CDR3 in amino acids: CASLKGPGNTIYF. The CDR3 nucleotides read TGTGCCAGCCTTAAGGGGCCTGGAAACACCATATATTTT. The rearrangement joins TRBV6-1 to TRBJ1-3; D may be TRBD1 (5 bases). Germline-derived CDR1 and CDR2 are MNHNS and SASEGT. There are 13 residues in the CDR3. V was clipped by 8 bases and J by 2 bases, with 10 bases between them.

This clone occurred many times. V is TRBV18 and J is TRBJ2-3; D gene ambiguous. This CDR3 comprises 14 residues. The germline V and J ends were trimmed by 6 bases and 0 bases, with 10 bases remaining between them. Germline CDR1 and CDR2: KGHSH and LQKENI. Written as DNA, the CDR3 is TGTGCCAGCTCCCGTTTATCTAGCACAGATACGCAGTATTTT. Amino acids: CASSRLSSTDTQYF.

This clone was picked up a small number of times. The J gene is TRBJ2-7, the V gene TRBV10-2; perhaps TRBD1 as D (5 bases). The CDR3 consists of 11 residues. Germline-derived CDR1 and CDR2 are WSHSY and SAAADI. V gave up 5 bases and J gave up 6 bases, with 8 bases separating them. The CDR3 spells CASSFDSEQYF. The CDR3 DNA sequence: TGCGCCAGCAGTTTTGACAGCGAGCAGTACTTC.

At least ten counts were recorded for this clone. V usage is TRBV20-1 and J usage is TRBJ1-5; tentatively, D is TRBD1 (5 bases). The V end lost 3 bases, the J end lost 0 bases, and 18 bases lay between the germline ends. Per the germline V gene, CDR1 is DFQATT and CDR2 is SNEGSKA (reference sequence). CDR3 length equals 17 residues. CDR3 nucleotide sequence: TGCAGTGCTAGGCCTCGGGACGCAAGATATAGCAATCAGCCCCAGCATTTT. This translates into CSARPRDARYSNQPQHF.

This clone appeared many times. The gene calls are TRBV14 and TRBJ1-1, with a tentative D call TRBD1 (5 bases). The germline V gene encodes CDR1 SGHDN and CDR2 FVKESK. This CDR3 region has 15 residues. V lost 7 bases and J lost 0, with 15 bases in between. The CDR3 is CASNPQDNLNTEAFF. CDR3 in DNA: TGTGCCAGCAACCCCCAGGACAACCTGAACACTGAAGCTTTCTTT.